The 7 T cell receptor beta chains below come from one sample, sequenced in a study of shared clonotypes between healthy human individuals. The repertoire was sequenced with immunoSEQ multiplex PCR; TCRdb's copy has only in-frame clones and lacks some. This table holds approximately 940,000 clones, over 75% found once. Material for sequencing was memory CD4+ T cells sorted from blood. Subset indicated: CD45RA-negative fraction. The origin of the receptors is a young man in good health.

The rearrangement links TRBV28 to TRBJ2-7; TRBD1 is a possible D gene (6 bases). This CDR3 comprises 15 residues. The germline V gene has CDR1 MDHEN and CDR2 SYDVKM. V was pared by 1 base and J by 2 bases, with 12 bases between. The CDR3 DNA is TGTGCCAGCAGTTTATACAGGGCCCCTACCTACGAGCAGTACTTC. It translates to CASSLYRAPTYEQYF.

The chain is built from TRBV5-1 and TRBJ2-1; no reliable D call. The CDR3 loop spans 11 amino acids. The germline CDR1 and CDR2 sequences are SGHRS and YFSETQ. The V end was cut by 0 bases, the J end by 11 bases, with 6 bases between. This CDR3 reads CASSLGLQQFF. The CDR3, as DNA: TGCGCCAGCAGCTTGGGTCTCCAGCAGTTCTTC.

The sample holds many counts of this clone. V usage is TRBV12-2 and J usage is TRBJ2-6. TRBV12-2 is annotated as a pseudogene. The CDR3 spans 18 residues. The CDR3 bases are TGTGCAAGTCGCTTAGTGGGCAGGTGGACCTCTGGGGCCAACGTCCTGACTTTC. Translation: CASRLVGRWTSGANVLTF.

This chain joins TRBV4-3 and TRBJ2-7; the D gene is possibly TRBD1 (6 bases). The CDR3 covers 15 residues. V was cut by 1 base and J by 2 bases, with 12 bases left in between. Germline loops: CDR1 LGHNA, CDR2 YSLEER. The DNA of the CDR3 is TGCGCCAGCAGCCAAGCCCGACAGGTTACCTACGAGCAGTACTTC. As protein: CASSQARQVTYEQYF.

This clone was seen many times. The chain joins TRBV6-6 to TRBJ1-4; 8 positions match TRBD1. The germline gives CDR1 MNHNY, CDR2 SVGAGI (reference sequence). The CDR3 is 15 residues long. Losses at the gene ends were 4 bases for V and 8 bases for J; bases not matched to a gene: 9. CDR3 amino acids: CASSSSGGGWEKLFF. CDR3 nucleotides: TGTGCCAGCAGTTCTTCAGGGGGCGGTTGGGAAAAACTGTTTTTT.

The chain carries TRBV29-1 and TRBJ2-3; the D gene is possibly TRBD2 (5 bases). V shed 7 bases and J shed 3 bases, with 11 bases lying between them. The CDR3 has 12 residues. The V gene's germline CDR1 is SQVTM and CDR2 ANQGSEA. The CDR3 protein is CSGVPGTDTQYF. Written as DNA, the CDR3 is TGCAGCGGGGTCCCGGGGACAGATACGCAGTATTTT.

This clone was detected only a few times. The chain is built from TRBV11-2 and TRBJ2-3; perhaps TRBD1 as D (6 bases). V shed 1 base and J shed 3 bases, with 14 bases lying between them. Germline values: CDR1 SGHAT, CDR2 FQNNGV. The CDR3 length is 16 residues. The CDR3 DNA sequence: TGTGCCAGCAGCTTAGTAGTGGGGGCCGGAACAGATACGCAGTATTTT. The encoded protein is CASSLVVGAGTDTQYF.